These 25 T cell receptor beta chains were sequenced from one sample in a study of spatial heterogeneity in lung cancer. TCRdb used MiXCR to reprocess the 5' RACE reads, holding one entry per CDR3 protein. The sample shows around 110,000 distinct CDR3 sequences, 12% of them seen only once. Described time point: blood at routine non-recurrence follow-up after resection. Unsorted whole RNA from tumor, nontumor lung or frozen PBMC underwent sequencing. The sequences come from PBMCs, collected at follow-up. These receptors all stem from a male donor with early-stage non-small cell lung cancer.

This clonotype was detected ten times or more. V and J are TRBV4-2 and TRBJ2-3; TRBD1 is a possible D gene (6 bases). CDR3 size: 13 residues. Germline V CDR1 and CDR2: LGHNA, YNFKEQ. V lost 3 bases and J 3 bases, leaving 7 bases between the germline ends. This CDR3 is CASSQQGTDTQYF. Here the CDR3 DNA reads TGTGCCAGCAGCCAGCAGGGGACAGATACGCAGTATTTT.

This clonotype occurred many times. This sequence joins TRBV3-1 and TRBJ1-2; TRBD1 agrees at 8 bases. The CDR3 covers 14 residues. Losses at the gene ends were 2 bases for V and 6 bases for J; bases not matched to a gene: 5. CDR1 LGHDT and CDR2 YNNKEL come from the germline V gene (reference sequence). The CDR3, as DNA: TGTGCCAGCAGCCAATCGGCAGGGGGCGATGGCTACACCTTC. Encoded protein: CASSQSAGGDGYTF.

This clonotype was found a few times. The genes are TRBV4-1 and TRBJ2-5; the D call may be TRBD1 or TRBD2 (6 bases each). Trimming removed 0 bases from V and 0 bases from J, with 17 bases in between. CDR1 and CDR2 (germline): MGHRA, YSYEKL. The CDR3 covers 18 residues. CDR3 bases: TGCGCCAGCAGCCAAGATATCCCGGGGGCGGGGTACCAAGAGACCCAGTACTTC. Amino acid sequence: CASSQDIPGAGYQETQYF.

This clonotype came up many times. This chain connects TRBV10-1 to TRBJ2-5; 7 bases line up with TRBD1. Losses at the gene ends were 6 bases for V and 2 bases for J; bases not matched to a gene: 3. The CDR3 is 13 amino acids. CDR1 and CDR2 (germline): WNHNN, SYGVQD (reference sequence). CDR3 bases: TGCGCCAGCAGCCGGGACAGACAAGAGACCCAGTACTTC. It codes for CASSRDRQETQYF.

This clonotype turned up a few times. The J gene is TRBJ1-2, the V gene TRBV28, with 9 bases identical to TRBD1. J lost 2 bases, V lost 2 bases, and 9 bases had no gene match. The CDR3 extends over 17 amino acids. Germline-derived CDR1 and CDR2 are MDHEN and SYDVKM. Here the CDR3 DNA reads TGTGCCAGCAGTTTAGCCGGGACAGGGTTCGGCAACTATGGCTACACCTTC. Translated: CASSLAGTGFGNYGYTF.

The V and J genes are TRBV7-2 and TRBJ2-3, with D unresolved. V lost 5 bases to trimming and J lost 4 bases, with 13 bases between them. CDR3 length: 14 residues. Per the germline V gene, CDR1 is SGHTA and CDR2 is FQGNSA. CDR3 bases: TGTGCCAGCAGCAAAGGGCACCGGGCAGATACGCAGTATTTT. Translated: CASSKGHRADTQYF.

The chain links TRBV7-3 to TRBJ2-2; 9 bases are shared with TRBD1. After removal of 7 bases from V and 0 bases from J, the junction contained 3 bases not matched to a gene. This CDR3 spans 15 amino acids. The V gene's germline CDR1 is SGHTA and CDR2 FQGTGA. The CDR3 region has the DNA TGTGCCAGCACCTGGACAGGGGCGAACACCGGGGAGCTGTTTTTT. This translates into CASTWTGANTGELFF.

The chain is built from TRBV6-2 or TRBV6-3 and TRBJ2-7, with TRBD1 matching 7 bases. Germline trimming cut 6 bases from V and 8 bases from J; bases unmatched to any gene: 13. Looked up from germline, CDR1 is MNHEY and CDR2 is SVGEGT. The CDR3 consists of 14 residues. CDR3 protein: CASSFEKGAGKQYF. The CDR3 DNA reads as TGTGCCAGCAGCTTCGAGAAGGGGGCTGGGAAGCAGTACTTC.

The chain recombines TRBV9 with TRBJ1-6, with no clear D. The CDR3 contains 13 residues. The germline V gene encodes CDR1 SGDLS and CDR2 YYNGEE. V dropped 4 bases and J dropped 9 bases, with 11 bases sitting between them. CDR3 DNA: TGTGCCAGCAGCTCCAAACCGACTTCACCCCTCCACTTT. The encoded protein is CASSSKPTSPLHF.

J is TRBJ2-1 and V is TRBV27; no reliable D call. The CDR3 is 13 residues long. V was shortened by 5 bases and J by 8 bases, with 13 bases between the two germline ends. The germline V gene encodes CDR1 MNHEY and CDR2 SMNVEV (reference sequence). The DNA of the CDR3 is TGTGCCAGCAGTGGGTCCTTGTTGGATGAGCAGTTCTTC. This sequence encodes CASSGSLLDEQFF.

Only a few counts were recorded for this clonotype. The J gene is TRBJ2-1, the V gene TRBV20-1, with 9 bases lining up with TRBD2. The CDR3 is 17 residues long. Germline CDR1 and CDR2: DFQATT and SNEGSKA (reference sequence). V dropped 5 bases and J dropped 5; count of bases not matched to a gene: 16. The CDR3: CSAVHGRGGWSDNEQFF. The CDR3 DNA is TGCAGTGCTGTCCACGGGCGGGGGGGCTGGAGCGACAATGAGCAGTTCTTC.

The chain employs TRBV4-2 and TRBJ2-3, with a tentative D call TRBD2 (5 bases). This CDR3 has 13 amino acids. Germline values: CDR1 LGHNA, CDR2 YNFKEQ. The V end was cut by 9 bases, the J end by 4 bases, with 14 bases between. CDR3: CASSRGIPDTQYF. The CDR3 DNA sequence: TGTGCCAGTTCCCGGGGTATCCCAGATACGCAGTATTTT.

This clonotype has a handful of counts. The chain employs TRBV20-1 and TRBJ2-7; either TRBD1 or TRBD2 may fit D (6 bases each). Germline CDR1 and CDR2: DFQATT and SNEGSKA (reference sequence). There are 13 residues in the CDR3. V shed 6 bases and J shed 3 bases, with 15 bases lying between them. The CDR3 bases are TGCAGTGCCCGGGGGCAGGGGTTCTACGAGCAGTACTTC. This gives the protein CSARGQGFYEQYF.

CDR3 DNA: TGCGCCAGCAGCCAAAGCTTCCTTGCGGGCTACGAGCAGTACTTC. Its translation is CASSQSFLAGYEQYF. J is TRBJ2-7 and V is TRBV4-1; a possible D gene is TRBD2 (5 bases). The CDR3 length is 15 residues. Germline V gene lookup returns CDR1 MGHRA and CDR2 YSYEKL. V was trimmed by 2 bases and J by 3 bases, leaving 14 bases between them.

The chain links TRBV7-9 to TRBJ1-2; D possibly corresponds to TRBD1 (5 bases). Germline V gene sequence: CDR1 SEHNR, CDR2 FQNEAQ (reference sequence). The CDR3 totals 15 residues. V gave up 5 bases and J gave up 0 bases, with 13 bases separating them. CDR3 coding DNA: TGTGCCAGCAGCACAAGGCAGGGTGCTAACTATGGCTACACCTTC. Translation: CASSTRQGANYGYTF. Together with reference TRBV7-9 and TRBJ1-2, the CDR3 gives the full variable domain: DTGVSQNPRHKITKRGQNVTFRCDPISEHNRLYWYRQTLGQGPEFLTYFQNEAQLEKSRLLSDRFSAERPKGSFSTLEIQRTEQGDSAMYLCASSTRQGANYGYTFGSGTRLTVV.

The rearrangement links TRBV29-1 to TRBJ2-2; D is perhaps TRBD2 (5 bases). The ends were cut back, 2 bases at V and 5 bases at J, with 12 bases in the middle. Germline assignment: CDR1 SQVTM and CDR2 ANQGSEA. The CDR3 consists of 14 residues. The CDR3 DNA reads TGCAGCGTTGAACGGGGAGTTGGTACCGGGGAGCTGTTTTTT. Translated, it gives CSVERGVGTGELFF.

The genes are TRBV18 and TRBJ1-5, with 7 bases aligning to TRBD1. CDR1 KGHSH and CDR2 LQKENI come from the germline V gene. This CDR3 is 14 amino acids long. V lost 2 bases and J lost 3; bases outside the gene matches: 1. The CDR3, as DNA: TGTGCCAGCTCACCAGGGACAGACAATCAGCCCCAGCATTTT. This translates into CASSPGTDNQPQHF.

The table lists this clonotype with many counts. The J gene is TRBJ2-7, the V gene TRBV9; D is possibly TRBD1 (6 bases). Germline V gene data show CDR1 as SGDLS and CDR2 as YYNGEE. Trimming took off 0 bases at V and 3 bases at J, with 7 bases between the two ends. The CDR3 spans 13 residues. This CDR3 reads CASSVATGYEQYF. The CDR3 DNA is TGTGCCAGCAGCGTAGCGACAGGCTACGAGCAGTACTTC.

This clonotype was recorded a few times. The chain has TRBV5-1 and TRBJ2-3, with 11 bases identical to TRBD1. V was pared by 0 bases and J by 3 bases, with 3 bases of the junction left unmatched. Germline CDR1 reads SGHRS; CDR2 reads YFSETQ. CDR3 length: 16 residues. In DNA form, the CDR3 reads TGCGCCAGCAGCTTGGAGGGACAGGGGGTAACAGATACGCAGTATTTT. Protein: CASSLEGQGVTDTQYF.

This sequence joins TRBV19 and TRBJ2-7; 9 bases agree with TRBD2. Trimming at V came to 6 bases and at J to 0 bases, leaving 9 bases not matched to a gene. Germline CDR1 LNHDA, CDR2 SQIVND (reference sequence). This CDR3 contains 16 residues. In DNA, the CDR3 is TGTGCCAGTAGGAAAACGGGACTAGCCGGCTCCTACGAGCAGTACTTC. Residues: CASRKTGLAGSYEQYF.

The table lists this clonotype with many counts. The genes are TRBV5-1 and TRBJ2-1; D call uncertain. Germline lookup yields CDR1 SGHRS and CDR2 YFSETQ. This CDR3 is 14 amino acids long. V was trimmed by 0 bases and J by 8 bases, leaving 12 bases between them. For the CDR3, the DNA is TGCGCCAGCAGCTTGGTACCAGGAGACTATGAGCAGTTCTTC. Translating gives CASSLVPGDYEQFF.

This clonotype was observed at least ten times. V and J are TRBV20-1 and TRBJ2-1; 7 bases agree with TRBD1. The CDR3 extends over 14 amino acids. The J segment lost 6 bases and the V segment lost 6 bases, leaving 11 bases of the junction unmatched. The germline V gene has CDR1 DFQATT and CDR2 SNEGSKA (reference sequence). CDR3 coding DNA: TGCAGTGCACAGGGGTTTGAGAAGGCCAATGAGCAGTTCTTC. Its translation: CSAQGFEKANEQFF.

The chain links TRBV4-1 to TRBJ2-4; 10 bases line up with TRBD2. V lost 3 bases to trimming and J lost 1 base; unmatched junction nucleotides: 3. The CDR3 length is 16 residues. CDR1 and CDR2 from the germline V gene are MGHRA and YSYEKL. CDR3: CASSHPTSGAKNIQYF. In nucleotides, the CDR3 is TGCGCCAGCAGCCACCCGACTAGCGGGGCCAAAAACATTCAGTACTTC.

The table lists this clonotype with a few counts. The chain has TRBV6-5 and TRBJ1-2; D may be TRBD1 (5 bases). The CDR3 totals 16 residues. The germline V gene encodes CDR1 MNHEY and CDR2 SVGAGI. Trimming took 2 bases from V and 0 from J, leaving 13 bases between them. The CDR3 spells CASSYVGRPANYGYTF. As DNA, the CDR3 is TGTGCCAGCAGTTACGTGGGGCGCCCGGCTAACTATGGCTACACCTTC.

The chain has TRBV7-8 and TRBJ2-1; D remains ambiguous. CDR1 SGHVS and CDR2 FQNEAQ come from the germline V gene. The CDR3 extends over 13 amino acids. V lost 0 bases to trimming and J lost 6 bases, with 6 bases between them. In DNA form, the CDR3 reads TGTGCCAGCAGCTTAGCGCTCGGCAATGAGCAGTTCTTC. This sequence encodes CASSLALGNEQFF.